These 11 T cell receptor beta chains were sequenced from one sample in a study of memory CD4+ T cells and cytomegalovirus serostatus. Only in-frame clones appear in the TCRdb table, and some are missing; sequencing was by immunoSEQ multiplex PCR. The sample has 40,000 or so clones; about 80% are singletons. Single viable CD3+CD4+CD8-CD45RO+ cells were sorted as the memory CD4+ T cells. Sequencing input: memory CD4+ T cells from blood. The receptors were sampled from an adult in good health and CMV-seronegative.

This clone is a singleton in its sample. This chain connects TRBV2 to TRBJ2-2; 7 bases are a match to TRBD1. Germline V gene lookup returns CDR1 SNHLY and CDR2 FYNNEI. V was pared by 11 bases and J by 3 bases, with 6 bases of the junction left unmatched. There are 13 residues in the CDR3. The DNA for the CDR3 is TGTGCCTCCCGACAGGGTTACACCGGGGAGCTGTTTTTT. Amino acid sequence: CASRQGYTGELFF.

A note on this clone: The same CDR3 also results from other DNA sequences found in this sample. The genes are TRBV7-9 and TRBJ2-2; possible D gene TRBD2, 5 bases. CDR1 is SEHNR, CDR2 FQNEAQ, per germline (reference sequence). Trimming shortened V by 1 base and J by 5 bases, and 11 bases separated the two germline ends. The CDR3 consists of 15 residues. DNA of the CDR3: TGTGCCAGCAGCTTAGAGGGAGTACGGACCGGGGAGCTGTTTTTT. It yields the protein CASSLEGVRTGELFF.

This clone came up once. The CDR3 bases are TGTGCCAGCAGCTTAGATGGGGACTTTACAGATACGCAGTATTTT. This codes for CASSLDGDFTDTQYF. The chain recombines TRBV7-2 with TRBJ2-3; D possibly corresponds to TRBD2 (6 bases). V was trimmed by 1 base and J by 3 bases, leaving 11 bases between them. This CDR3 is built from 15 residues. CDR1 is SGHTA and CDR2 is FQGNSA in the germline V gene. Using reference TRBV7-2 and TRBJ2-3 for the parts outside the CDR3, the full variable domain is GAGVSQSPSNKVTEKGKDVELRCDPISGHTALYWYRQSLGQGLEFLIYFQGNSAPDKSGLPSDRFSAERTGGSVSTLTIQRTQQEDSAVYLCASSLDGDFTDTQYFGPGTRLTVL.

This chain joins TRBV2 and TRBJ2-1, with 10 nucleotides matching TRBD2. The CDR3 covers 15 residues. Germline lookup yields CDR1 SNHLY and CDR2 FYNNEI. Losses at the gene ends were 10 bases for V and 7 bases for J; bases not matched to a gene: 13. CDR3 nucleotides: TGTGCCACCGCGATACCACTAGCGGGAAATAATGAGCAGTTCTTC. Encoded protein: CATAIPLAGNNEQFF.

This clone has a handful of counts. The chain uses TRBV12-5 and TRBJ1-1; the D is unclear. This CDR3 is built from 12 residues. Trimming cost V 6 bases and J 3 bases, with 8 bases left between them. Germline CDR1 LGHNT, CDR2 FRNRAP. Here the CDR3 DNA reads TGTGCTAGTGGGACGGAGGACACTGAAGCTTTCTTT. Its translation is CASGTEDTEAFF.

The V call is TRBV2, the J call TRBJ2-1; TRBD2 is a possible D gene (6 bases). The CDR3 is 15 residues long. V lost 5 bases, J lost 9 bases, and 20 bases lay in between. The germline CDR1 and CDR2 sequences are SNHLY and FYNNEI. The CDR3 reads CASSPGTLIIGEQFF. CDR3 DNA: TGTGCCAGCAGTCCCGGGACTCTCATTATAGGTGAGCAGTTCTTC.

V is TRBV5-8 and J is TRBJ1-1; D call uncertain. CDR1 is SGHTS and CDR2 is YDEGEE in the germline V gene. V lost 7 bases and J lost 0, with 13 bases in between. CDR3 length equals 14 residues. The CDR3 here is CASPERGMNTEAFF. The CDR3 bases are TGTGCCAGCCCGGAACGAGGGATGAACACTGAAGCTTTCTTT.

The CDR3 sequence: CASSLGGPYNSPLHF. In DNA form, the CDR3 reads TGTGCCAGCAGCTTAGGGGGGCCCTATAATTCACCCCTCCACTTT. The V and J genes are TRBV7-9 and TRBJ1-6; perhaps TRBD1 as D (6 bases). From germline, CDR1 is SEHNR and CDR2 FQNEAQ (reference sequence). Trimming removed 1 base at V and 2 bases at J, with 6 bases between. The CDR3 loop spans 15 amino acids.

This chain links TRBV7-9 with TRBJ1-1; D unresolved. CDR3 size: 13 residues. The V end was cut by 3 bases, the J end by 1 base, with 6 bases between. Germline CDR1 is SEHNR and CDR2 is FQNEAQ (reference sequence). The chain's CDR3 is CASSFGENTEAFF. The CDR3 coding sequence is TGTGCCAGCAGCTTCGGGGAGAACACTGAAGCTTTCTTT.

The CDR3 protein is CASSLSVGDTQYF. CDR3 nucleotides: TGTGCCAGCAGCTTGTCGGTGGGAGATACGCAGTATTTT. The chain joins TRBV5-5 to TRBJ2-3; D is ambiguous. The CDR3 contains 13 residues. Per the germline V gene, CDR1 is SGHKS and CDR2 is YYEKEE (reference sequence). The ends were cut back, 1 base at V and 5 bases at J, with 8 bases in the middle. The variable domain in full, with the rest retrieved from reference TRBV5-5 and TRBJ2-3, is DAGVTQSPTHLIKTRGQQVTLRCSPISGHKSVSWYQQVLGQGPQFIFQYYEKEERGRGNFPDRFSARQFPNYSSELNVNALLLGDSALYLCASSLSVGDTQYFGPGTRLTVL.

In this sample, this clone turned up a few times. The rearrangement joins TRBV9 to TRBJ1-1; tentative D call: TRBD1 (6 bases). V was pared by 3 bases and J by 6 bases, with 24 bases between. Germline CDR1 SGDLS, CDR2 YYNGEE. This CDR3 region has 17 residues. The CDR3 loop reads CASSAPSDRPWGPEAFF. In nucleotides, the CDR3 is TGTGCCAGCAGCGCTCCATCCGACAGGCCCTGGGGGCCTGAAGCTTTCTTT.